This T cell receptor (beta chain) was captured by sequencing in a study of molecular identifiers for immune sequencing clone quantification. MiXCR, applied by TCRdb to the PCR reads, yields one record per CDR3 protein. The sample comprises around 460,000 distinct CDR3 sequences, around 21% of which are singletons, and about 0.8% rests with the top ten. This sequence was found in a human donor in good health. Some libraries in this study had Jurkat cell RNA spiked in. The sequenced sample consisted of naive CD8+ T cells from blood, with Jurkat cell RNA spiked in. Subset denoted: FACS-sorted CD8+CD4-CCR7+CD45RA+ naive T cells.

Here the CDR3 reads CASSLLSSEQYF. The CDR3 DNA sequence: TGTGCCAGCAGCTTGTTGAGTTCCGAGCAGTACTTC. This chain joins TRBV5-4 and TRBJ2-7; D ambiguous. V lost 1 base and J 6 bases, leaving 8 bases between the germline ends. Germline lookup yields CDR1 SGHNT and CDR2 YYREEE (reference sequence). CDR3 length: 12 amino acids.